This is a list of T cell receptor beta chains from one sample in a study of human T cells and chemical hapten exposure. A single record per CDR3 protein comes from TCRdb applying MiXCR to the reads. Among 100,000 to 150,000 distinct CDR3 sequences listed, less than 10% were seen once. Source material: whole blood. Receptor source: a human donor in good health. Some clones in this sample may be carry-over from other donors' samples. CDR3s include the opening cysteine and the closing phenylalanine or tryptophan. Fields, in order: J gene, V gene, clone size, CDR3 protein. Clone size appears in some rows only: once, few, many, or a class for an expanded clone.

>TRBJ1-5|TRBV7-2|-
CASSQQGVTDQPQHF
>TRBJ1-2|TRBV19|few
CASNGGSYGYTF
>TRBJ2-5|TRBV7-6|few
CASSLEAGAKETQYF
>TRBJ2-1|TRBV10-3|-
CAISESSGPSYNEQFF
>TRBJ1-1|TRBV14|many
CASSHLGQGAAEAFF
>TRBJ2-2|TRBV29-1|-
CSGGLAGGANTGELFF
>TRBJ1-5|TRBV10-3|many
CAISETGGGNQPQHF
>TRBJ2-3|TRBV9|few
CASSVDQGFTDTQYF
>TRBJ1-6|TRBV12-3/TRBV12-4|-
CASSPGQADNSPLHF
>TRBJ2-3|TRBV20-1|-
CSASGGDSAGDTQYF
>TRBJ2-6|TRBV10-3|-
CAISDPGANVLTF
>TRBJ2-3|TRBV13|few
CASSLEIAGGPDTQYF
>TRBJ1-2|TRBV6-1|many
CASSEWGPLQPLNNGYTF
>TRBJ1-5|TRBV6-5|many
CASREGISDNQPQHF
>TRBJ2-1|TRBV7-2|few
CASSATVGLRNEQFF
>TRBJ2-3|TRBV6-5|many
CASSPRDTDTQYF